This is a list of T cell receptor beta chains from one sample in a study of type 1 regulatory T cells. Their antigens are not known. A single record per CDR3 protein comes from TCRdb applying MiXCR to the reads. The sample lists some 21,000 distinct CDR3 sequences; around half were seen once. Sequenced: cultured T cells, either the whole culture or a sorted T cell fraction (not recorded which). These receptors originate from a human donor in good health. Both conserved end residues are part of each CDR3. A D gene is named only where the DNA matches it firmly. Clone size, where shown, is once, few, many, or a class for clones that have expanded.

J | V | size | D | CDR3 | DNA
TRBJ2-1 | TRBV5-1 | - | TRBD1 | CASRNRGLIYNEQFF | TGCGCCAGCAGAAACAGGGGGCTGATTTACAATGAGCAGTTCTTC
TRBJ2-2 | TRBV7-2 | - | - | CASSLVIQVTNTGELFF | TGTGCCAGCAGCTTAGTGATTCAGGTTACGAACACCGGGGAGCTGTTTTTT
TRBJ2-7 | TRBV5-1 | - | TRBD2 | CASSKLAGCTHEQYF | TGCGCCAGCAGCAAACTAGCGGGGTGCACCCACGAGCAGTACTTC
TRBJ2-7 | TRBV20-1 | - | TRBD1 | CSARGTGGRFYEQYF | TGCAGTGCTAGGGGGACAGGGGGTAGGTTCTACGAGCAGTACTTC
TRBJ2-7 | TRBV27 | - | TRBD1 | CASSDRGREQYF | TGTGCCAGCAGTGACAGGGGGCGCGAGCAGTACTTC
TRBJ2-1 | TRBV12-3/TRBV12-4 | - | - | CASSLRGPEQFF | TGTGCCAGCAGTTTAAGAGGACCTGAGCAGTTCTTC
TRBJ2-2 | TRBV7-2 | - | - | CASSFRGGVLTGELFF | TGTGCCAGCAGCTTTAGGGGGGGGGTACTCACCGGGGAGCTGTTTTTT
TRBJ2-3 | TRBV20-1 | few | TRBD2 | CSARLAGGPYTDTQYF | TGCAGTGCTAGACTAGCGGGGGGGCCGTACACAGATACGCAGTATTTT
TRBJ2-7 | TRBV28 | - | - | CASQDTNDEQYF | TGTGCCAGCCAGGACACAAACGACGAGCAGTACTTC
TRBJ1-1 | TRBV2 | medium-sized | TRBD1 | CASSQDRGPTTEAFF | TGTGCCAGCAGTCAGGACAGGGGACCCACCACTGAAGCTTTCTTT
TRBJ2-7 | TRBV7-9 | - | - | CASSLALGLIKPDSYEQYF | TGTGCCAGCAGCTTAGCGTTGGGATTAATTAAACCTGATTCCTACGAGCAGTACTTC
TRBJ2-1 | TRBV15 | - | TRBD2 | CATSRSGLGNEQFF | TGTGCCACCAGCAGATCAGGACTAGGCAATGAGCAGTTCTTC
TRBJ2-3 | TRBV6-6 | many | TRBD1 | CASRPRQGVTDTQYF | TGTGCCAGCAGACCTCGACAGGGGGTCACAGATACGCAGTATTTT
TRBJ1-6 | TRBV5-5 | - | TRBD1 | CASSRQGPENNSPLHF | TGTGCCAGCAGCCGACAGGGGCCCGAAAATAATTCACCCCTCCACTTT
TRBJ2-5 | TRBV20-1 | medium-sized | - | CSAMTGTKETQYF | TGCAGTGCTATGACAGGAACAAAAGAGACCCAGTACTTC
TRBJ1-2 | TRBV19 | few | - | CASSTQPGGTYGYTF | TGTGCCAGTAGTACCCAACCTGGTGGAACCTATGGCTACACCTTC
TRBJ2-7 | TRBV6-1 | - | TRBD1 | CASRWTGTYEQYF | TGTGCCAGCAGGTGGACAGGGACCTACGAGCAGTACTTC
TRBJ2-1 | TRBV20-1 | - | TRBD2 | CSARDPGTSGYNEQFF | TGCAGTGCTAGAGATCCCGGGACTAGCGGGTACAATGAGCAGTTCTTC
TRBJ1-5 | TRBV6-1 | - | - | CASSEEWGASNQPQHF | TGTGCCAGCAGTGAAGAATGGGGGGCCAGCAATCAGCCCCAGCATTTT
TRBJ2-2 | TRBV10-3 | - | - | CAISDIFGKTGELFF | TGTGCCATCAGTGATATCTTTGGGAAGACCGGGGAGCTGTTTTTT
TRBJ2-3 | TRBV7-9 | - | TRBD1 | CASSSVGQGGSDTQYF | TGTGCCAGCAGCTCTGTCGGACAGGGTGGTTCAGATACGCAGTATTTT
TRBJ2-5 | TRBV5-1 | - | TRBD1 | CASTGTGFYQETQYF | TGCGCCAGCACCGGGACAGGATTTTACCAAGAGACCCAGTACTTC
TRBJ1-1 | TRBV27 | - | - | CASSPGTPGGAFF | TGTGCCAGCAGTCCCGGGACACCGGGGGGAGCTTTCTTT
TRBJ1-1 | TRBV7-2 | - | - | CASSLALAGYTEAFF | TGTGCCAGCAGCTTAGCGCTTGCGGGTTACACTGAAGCTTTCTTT
TRBJ2-1 | TRBV5-1 | - | TRBD1 | CASSRDREGLNEQFF | TGCGCCAGCAGCAGGGACAGGGAGGGGTTAAATGAGCAGTTCTTC
TRBJ1-5 | TRBV18 | - | TRBD1 | CASSRQGGNQPQHF | TGTGCCAGCTCACGACAGGGCGGCAATCAGCCCCAGCATTTT
TRBJ1-2 | TRBV20-1 | few | TRBD1 | CSLTGGAHGYTF | TGCAGCTTAACAGGGGGCGCGCATGGCTACACCTTC
TRBJ1-6 | TRBV16 | - | - | CASSQSRYNSPLHF | TGTGCCAGCAGCCAATCCAGATATAATTCACCCCTCCACTTT
TRBJ1-3 | TRBV3-1 | few | - | CASSSKGASGNTIYF | TGTGCCAGCAGCTCGAAAGGAGCTTCTGGAAACACCATATATTTT
TRBJ1-2 | TRBV27 | many | - | CASSLWVGSGYTF | TGTGCCAGCAGTTTATGGGTGGGTTCTGGCTACACCTTC
TRBJ1-2 | TRBV20-1 | few | - | CSAYTGTTNYGYTF | TGCAGTGCTTATACAGGGACGACTAACTATGGCTACACCTTC
TRBJ2-7 | TRBV5-1 | - | - | CASSLDSTSYEQYF | TGCGCCAGCAGTTTGGACAGTACATCCTACGAGCAGTACTTC
TRBJ1-4 | TRBV19 | - | - | CASRSGATNEKLFF | TGTGCCAGTAGGTCCGGCGCAACTAATGAAAAACTGTTTTTT
TRBJ2-1 | TRBV11-2 | few | TRBD2 | CASSLDRPGGYNEQFF | TGTGCCAGCAGCTTAGATAGGCCGGGGGGCTACAATGAGCAGTTCTTC
TRBJ2-7 | TRBV12-3/TRBV12-4 | many | TRBD1 | CASSSQGGPLFEQYF | TGTGCCAGCAGTTCCCAAGGGGGCCCCCTTTTTGAGCAGTACTTC
TRBJ2-3 | TRBV12-5 | - | - | CASGLVPDTQYF | TGTGCTAGTGGTTTGGTCCCAGATACGCAGTATTTT
TRBJ2-1 | TRBV3-1 | - | TRBD2 | CASSPASGGSNEQFF | TGTGCCAGCAGCCCGGCTAGCGGGGGGTCCAATGAGCAGTTCTTC
TRBJ1-1 | TRBV12-1 | - | - | CASSSGWQGRTEAFF | TGTGCCAGCAGCTCAGGATGGCAGGGGAGGACTGAAGCTTTCTTT
TRBJ1-5 | TRBV6-5 | few | - | CASRSPHSNQPQHF | TGTGCCAGCAGGTCACCACATAGCAATCAGCCCCAGCATTTT
TRBJ2-3 | TRBV12-3/TRBV12-4 | few | TRBD1 | CASSLSGTATDTQYF | TGTGCCAGCAGCCTTTCGGGGACAGCTACAGATACGCAGTATTTT
TRBJ1-1 | TRBV6-1 | few | - | CVSRFLNTEAFF | TGTGTCAGCCGATTTCTGAACACTGAAGCTTTCTTT
TRBJ1-2 | TRBV7-2 | - | - | CASSLSDRDYGYTF | TGTGCCAGCAGCTTAAGCGACCGAGACTATGGCTACACCTTC
TRBJ2-3 | TRBV24-1 | - | - | CATSDLSGVGFTDTQYF | TGTGCCACCAGTGATTTATCGGGCGTTGGATTCACAGATACGCAGTATTTT
TRBJ1-5 | TRBV12-3/TRBV12-4 | medium-sized | TRBD1 | CASSPDRGFQPQHF | TGTGCCAGCAGTCCAGACAGGGGGTTTCAGCCCCAGCATTTT
TRBJ2-7 | TRBV7-8 | - | - | CASSLAPYPGASSYEQYF | TGTGCCAGCAGCTTAGCACCCTACCCGGGAGCGAGCTCCTACGAGCAGTACTTC
TRBJ2-1 | TRBV2 | - | - | CASTASQGFYNEQFF | TGTGCCAGCACGGCGTCACAGGGATTCTACAATGAGCAGTTCTTC
TRBJ2-5 | TRBV5-1 | - | - | CASSRGDATQETQYF | TGCGCCAGCAGCAGGGGCGACGCGACACAAGAGACCCAGTACTTC
TRBJ1-4 | TRBV6-6 | few | - | CASRAEQGGGEKLFF | TGTGCCAGCAGAGCAGAACAGGGAGGGGGTGAAAAACTGTTTTTT
TRBJ2-5 | TRBV7-6 | once | TRBD2 | CASSNRLAGGGETQYF | TGTGCCAGCAGCAACCGACTAGCGGGGGGTGGGGAGACCCAGTACTTC
TRBJ2-7 | TRBV5-4 | once | - | CASSSGLSTYEQYF | TGTGCCAGCAGCTCGGGACTGTCTACCTACGAGCAGTACTTC
TRBJ2-1 | TRBV10-3 | - | - | CATSGASSYNEQFF | TGTGCCACGTCGGGGGCAAGCTCCTACAATGAGCAGTTCTTC
TRBJ1-1 | TRBV9 | few | TRBD1 | CASSVERRDSCTEAFF | TGTGCCAGCAGCGTAGAAAGGAGGGACAGCTGCACTGAAGCTTTCTTT
TRBJ1-2 | TRBV5-4 | - | - | CASSFDSYGYTF | TGTGCCAGCAGCTTTGACAGCTATGGCTACACCTTC
TRBJ2-2 | TRBV7-2 | few | - | CASSLRSDTGELFF | TGTGCCAGCAGCTTACGCAGCGACACCGGGGAGCTGTTTTTT